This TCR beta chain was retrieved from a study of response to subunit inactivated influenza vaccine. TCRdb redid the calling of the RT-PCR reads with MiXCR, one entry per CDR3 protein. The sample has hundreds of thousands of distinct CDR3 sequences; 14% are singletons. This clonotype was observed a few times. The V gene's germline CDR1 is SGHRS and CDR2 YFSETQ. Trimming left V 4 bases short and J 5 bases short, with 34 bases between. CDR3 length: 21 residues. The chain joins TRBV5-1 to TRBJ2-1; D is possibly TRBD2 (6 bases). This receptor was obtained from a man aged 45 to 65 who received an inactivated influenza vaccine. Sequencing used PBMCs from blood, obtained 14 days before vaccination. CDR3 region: CASSRFFPRSVLLGTHNEQFF. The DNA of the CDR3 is TGCGCCAGCAGCCGATTCTTCCCCCGGTCAGTTCTTTTGGGGACTCACAATGAGCAGTTCTTC. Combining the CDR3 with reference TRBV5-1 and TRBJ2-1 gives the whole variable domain KAGVTQTPRYLIKTRGQQVTLSCSPISGHRSVSWYQQTPGQGLQFLFEYFSETQRNKGNFPGRFSGRQFSNSRSEMNVSTLELGDSALYLCASSRFFPRSVLLGTHNEQFFGPGTRLTVL.